What follows describes a single T cell receptor beta chain. Its antigen is unidentified. The record originates from a study of CD8 T cells in ankylosing spondylitis. Study-level results: Significantly higher representation of disease-linked clones was reported for matched ankylosing spondylitis synovial fluid. Ankylosing spondylitis blood appeared to carry a characteristic TCR beta motif of several highly homologous variants.

In making TCR beta libraries, quantitative 5'-RACE with molecular barcodes was used. MiXCR, applied by TCRdb to the 5' RACE reads, yields one record per CDR3 protein. The table lists about 160,000 distinct CDR3 sequences, 9.8% of them singletons. Sequenced sample: blood, either unsorted or a sorted T cell fraction (not recorded which). This TCR came from a female donor with ankylosing spondylitis or in good health (not recorded which).

CDR3 residues: CASSVGTQASGSTDTQYF. CDR3 DNA: TGTGCCAGCAGCGTAGGAACCCAGGCTAGCGGGAGCACAGATACGCAGTATTTT. The chain combines TRBV9 with TRBJ2-3; 8 bases align to TRBD2. The trim removed 0 bases at V and 0 bases at J, leaving 9 bases unmatched. Per germline, CDR1 SGDLS and CDR2 YYNGEE. This CDR3 has 18 residues.